Below, 15 T cell receptor beta chains from the same sample are listed, as sequenced in a study of regulatory T cells in long-lasting Graves disease. The time point denotes: newly diagnosed GD, antithyroid drugs for less than 3 months. The TCR library used RNA extracted from PBMCs. Both iRepertoire HTBI primers and Arm-PCR of CDR3 regions were used to build the TCR beta libraries. TCRdb recomputed calls from the multiplex PCR reads with MiXCR, one row per CDR3 protein. The profile shows roughly 530,000 distinct CDR3 sequences, about 16% of them singletons. This sample also belongs to another study, concerning T cells in Graves' hyperthyroidism and ophthalmopathy.

Sequenced material: peripheral blood mononuclear cells (PBMCs), taken at new diagnosis, from a patient treated with antithyroid drugs. These receptors originate from a woman aged 35-60 years with Graves disease.

This clonotype was seen a few times. The CDR3 loop is CASSPEGRPLNTEAFF. The CDR3 DNA reads TGTGCCAGCTCCCCCGAGGGGCGCCCACTGAACACTGAAGCTTTCTTT. The genes are TRBV5-5 and TRBJ1-1; a possible D gene is TRBD1 (5 bases). The CDR3 runs 16 residues. With 7 bases removed from V and 0 bases from J, the gap between germline ends came to 19 bases. In germline, CDR1 is SGHKS, CDR2 YYEKEE (reference sequence).

The chain has TRBV24-1 and TRBJ1-2; D possibly corresponds to TRBD1 (5 bases). Germline V gene sequence: CDR1 KGHDR, CDR2 SFDVKD. The germline V and J ends were trimmed by 5 bases and 6 bases, with 12 bases remaining between them. The length of the CDR3 is 13 residues. The CDR3 nucleotides are TGTGCCACCAGTGCGTCGGGGACCCATGGCTACACCTTC. Residues: CATSASGTHGYTF.

This clonotype has a count of ten or more. This rearrangement joins TRBV12-3 or TRBV12-4 to TRBJ1-1, with unresolved D. Trimming removed 1 base from V and 0 bases from J, with 6 bases in between. The CDR3 is 14 amino acids. DNA for the CDR3: TGTGCCAGCAGTTTAGACATATTGAACACTGAAGCTTTCTTT. This gives the protein CASSLDILNTEAFF.

This clonotype was seen repeatedly, ten times or more. This chain joins TRBV11-2 and TRBJ2-5; D gene unclear. V lost 1 base, J lost 0 bases, and 6 bases lay in between. The CDR3 is 14 amino acids. Germline-derived CDR1 and CDR2 are SGHAT and FQNNGV. CDR3 sequence: CASSLGVNQETQYF. DNA for the CDR3: TGTGCCAGCAGCTTAGGAGTGAACCAAGAGACCCAGTACTTC.

This clonotype was seen more than once but under ten times. The V call is TRBV6-1, the J call TRBJ1-5, with unresolved D. Germline lookup yields CDR1 MNHNS and CDR2 SASEGT. The CDR3 has 15 amino acids. V gave up 5 bases and J gave up 0 bases, with 11 bases separating them. CDR3 in DNA: TGTGCCAGCAGTACCCGACGGAATAGCAATCAGCCCCAGCATTTT. Translation gives CASSTRRNSNQPQHF.

This clonotype was recorded many times. The V gene is TRBV12-3 or TRBV12-4, the J gene TRBJ2-5, with 8 bases matching TRBD1. The CDR3 has 15 residues. Unmatched junction bases numbered 11, after V lost 6 bases and J lost 5 bases. Here the CDR3 DNA reads TGTGCCAGCAGCCTACAGGGGGGATCATGGGAGACCCAGTACTTC. Protein: CASSLQGGSWETQYF.

This clonotype was picked up many times. The rearrangement uses TRBV2 and TRBJ1-5; 11 bases are a match to TRBD1. The CDR3 sequence is 14 residues long. Trimming took 6 bases from V and 6 from J; bases not matched to a gene: 4. CDR1 SNHLY and CDR2 FYNNEI come from the germline V gene. The chain's CDR3 is CASRGQGVGQPQHF. The CDR3 DNA reads as TGTGCCAGCAGGGGACAGGGGGTAGGTCAGCCCCAGCATTTT.

This clonotype was observed a handful of times. The chain combines TRBV24-1 with TRBJ1-2; a possible D gene is TRBD1 (5 bases). Germline V lookup: CDR1 KGHDR, CDR2 SFDVKD. Trimming removed 2 bases at V and 2 bases at J, with 8 bases between. The CDR3 is 14 amino acids. CDR3 nucleotide sequence: TGTGCCACCAGTGATTATCAGGGCAACTATGGCTACACCTTC. Its protein is CATSDYQGNYGYTF.

This chain joins TRBV19 and TRBJ1-1, with D hard to call. Trimming removed 7 bases at V and 4 bases at J, with 19 bases between. The CDR3 is 15 amino acids. Germline CDR1 LNHDA, CDR2 SQIVND (reference sequence). CDR3 in DNA: TGTGCCAGTACCGATCAAAAACAGCACGGCACTGAAGCTTTCTTT. It encodes CASTDQKQHGTEAFF.

This clonotype was counted a few times. This chain links TRBV25-1 with TRBJ2-6; D is unclear. V dropped 6 bases and J dropped 0 bases, with 9 bases sitting between them. There are 15 residues in the CDR3. Looked up from germline, CDR1 is MGHDK and CDR2 is SYGVNS. CDR3 nucleotides: TGTGCCAGCAGCCCCCTCCGCTCTGGGGCCAACGTCCTGACTTTC. Protein product: CASSPLRSGANVLTF.

This clonotype was observed a few times. This chain joins TRBV9 and TRBJ2-7; a possible D gene is TRBD1 (5 bases). Trimming removed 5 bases from V and 9 bases from J, with 15 bases in between. The CDR3 consists of 12 residues. Looked up from germline, CDR1 is SGDLS and CDR2 is YYNGEE. In nucleotides, the CDR3 is TGTGCCAGCAGTCGCGACAGTCTGGGGCAGTACTTC. This translates into CASSRDSLGQYF.

This clonotype has ten or more counts. The rearrangement uses TRBV12-3 or TRBV12-4 and TRBJ2-1; TRBD2 agrees at 12 bases. J gave up 3 bases and V 7 bases, and 4 bases lay outside the gene matches. The CDR3 is made up of 15 amino acids. As DNA, the CDR3 is TGTGCCAGCACCCCGGGACTAGCGGGCTACAATGAGCAGTTCTTC. Translation gives CASTPGLAGYNEQFF.

This clonotype was observed many times. V is TRBV28 and J is TRBJ1-2, with 8 bases aligning to TRBD1. The CDR3 loop spans 14 amino acids. Trimming cost V 2 bases and J 8 bases; bases outside gene matches: 7. The germline gives CDR1 MDHEN, CDR2 SYDVKM. Written as DNA, the CDR3 is TGTGCCAGCAGTTTAGTGCAGGGGGCAGGAGGCTACACCTTC. Translating it yields CASSLVQGAGGYTF.

This clonotype occurred many times. The rearrangement links TRBV6-1 to TRBJ1-5; D not resolved. Trimming stripped 5 bases from V and 6 bases from J, with 11 bases between. This CDR3 has 13 amino acids. Germline V gives CDR1 MNHNS, CDR2 SASEGT. Here the CDR3 DNA reads TGTGCCAGCAGTATACAGTGGGGTCAGCCCCAGCATTTT. It specifies CASSIQWGQPQHF.

This clonotype occurred many times. This chain links TRBV2 with TRBJ1-3; D is unclear. CDR1 is SNHLY and CDR2 is FYNNEI in the germline V gene. This CDR3 is built from 15 residues. Trimming removed 4 bases from V and 0 bases from J, with 10 bases in between. The CDR3 DNA sequence: TGTGCCAGCAGTGTTGAGGAATACTCTGGAAACACCATATATTTT. It specifies CASSVEEYSGNTIYF.